The source of this TCR beta chain is a study of blood T cells in healthy people across ages. The V segment lost 5 bases and the J segment 5 bases; nucleotides outside the gene matches: 17. CDR3 length: 17 residues. Germline assignment: CDR1 SGHTA and CDR2 FQGNSA. General observations from the study: Compared with aged donors, long-lived donors showed fewer expanded clones, suggesting selection.

This clonotype has just a few counts. The antigen is not known. Primers used in a second PCR of roughly 6 to 11 cycles were a sample-barcoded 5' primer and a J-beta primer mix. TCRdb processed the 5' RACE reads anew with MiXCR; each CDR3 protein has one entry. Of some 1.8 million distinct CDR3 sequences in the sample, roughly 43% were seen once. The sequencing sample was made of blood. This chain uses TRBV7-2 with TRBJ2-5; 7 bases align to TRBD1. The TCR originated in a human donor in good health. CDR3 sequence (DNA): TGTGCCAGCAGCCCTCGACAGGGTACGACGTCTTTCGAGACCCAGTACTTC. It encodes CASSPRQGTTSFETQYF.